This TCR beta chain was identified in a study of blood T cell repertoires in COVID-19. Overall study context: T cells, B-cell-depleted T cells, or PBMCs supplied cDNA or gDNA.

As processed by the authors: Estimates of nucleated cell counts were drawn from the amplification of reference gene primers. Data came from immunoSEQ multiplex PCR; TCRdb stores just in-frame clones and leaves some out. That table gives V, J and clone size, and the DNA gave D and trimming. The sample contains 35,000 to 40,000 clones, approximately 88% of which appear only once. CDR1 and CDR2 from the germline V gene are SGHTA and FQGNSA. The trim removed 4 bases at V and 2 bases at J, leaving 3 bases unmatched. CDR3 length: 14 amino acids. Sequencing was done on a sample of peripheral blood. The V and J genes are TRBV7-2 and TRBJ2-3; 7 positions match TRBD1. The sequence was collected from a human donor in a cohort sampled during active COVID-19. DNA of the CDR3: TGTGCCAGCAGCTGGACAGGATCCACAGATACGCAGTATTTT. It codes for CASSWTGSTDTQYF. Supplemented by reference TRBV7-2 and TRBJ2-3, the full variable domain reads GAGVSQSPSNKVTEKGKDVELRCDPISGHTALYWYRQSLGQGLEFLIYFQGNSAPDKSGLPSDRFSAERTGGSVSTLTIQRTQQEDSAVYLCASSWTGSTDTQYFGPGTRLTVL.